This T cell receptor (beta chain) is from a study of blood T cell dynamics during melanoma immunotherapy (TCRdb year 2020). Background on the whole study: Patients with metastatic melanoma were treated with first-line pembrolizumab or nivolumab plus ipilimumab as standard of care in the United Kingdom. To find early correlates of response, peripheral T cell receptor repertoires were profiled in metastatic melanoma patients before and after one cycle of checkpoint inhibitor therapy. Consecutive patients formed a training cohort, and a further independent group of patients from the same centre was pooled into an external validation set. The full study reports these points: Of the sorted CD8+ subsets, TIE cells had both the greatest clonality and the greatest similarity to cfDNA CDR3 sequences, which suggests active turnover converging on dominant clones. The study was unable to establish whether the T cell clones driving the repertoire changes were melanoma-specific or instead reflected general immune activation. The relatively small sample size was recognized as a factor that could limit how well the results generalize.

For each sorted CD8+ T cell subset, the entire amount of extracted DNA was loaded into the assay. TCR beta CDR3 sequences were amplified from genomic DNA using the immunoSEQ TCRb Assay kit according to manufacturer instructions. The KAPA Library Quantification Kit for Illumina platforms was used to quantify pooled libraries by qPCR. Pooled libraries were sequenced on an Illumina NextSeq 500, clustered at roughly 0.6-1.2 pM. The original pipeline was this. The TCR data were analyzed using immunoSEQ ANALYZER and the R LymphoSeq package. A rearrangement efficiency score was calculated as productive divided by the sum of productive and non-productive CDR3 sequences. Within each patient, timepoints were compared pairwise for clonality, measured with the Gini coefficient, and for diversity, measured with the Renyi index at alpha=1. Clonal relatedness, based on an edit distance of 3, and repertoire similarity, based on the Bhattacharyya coefficient, were both computed in LymphoSeq. To classify response, a linear discriminant analysis based on week-3 changes in clonality and diversity was built using the R MASS and caret packages. Here the immuneACCESS table is served through TCRdb, limited to in-frame sequences with V and J called. Missing clones are a known gap in these copies; in checked studies unresolved V genes cover under half, and the rest lacks a known reason. The V and J calls and clone size come from that table; D and trimming were worked out from the DNA. This sample is represented by about 12,000 clones; around 91% of them were singletons. The top ten clonotypes cover around 0.18% of the sample.

V is cut by 0 bases and J by 8 bases, and the space between the germline ends is 8 bases. From the cysteine through the phenylalanine, the CDR3 covers 13 amino acids. Just the 39-base CDR3 DNA is kept, in frame starting at base 1. CDR1 and CDR2, per the germline V gene, are SGHVS and FQNEAQ. Explained via the paper, the time point label denotes: week 3, after first cycle of checkpoint inhibitor. Blood was sampled before treatment (T0) and at week 3 (W3), after the first cycle of checkpoint blockade. Except for a couple of patients with rapid clinical progression, response was assessed 12 weeks after the first infusion by RECIST 1.1; disease control meant complete response, partial response or stable disease. Patients were not eligible if they had prior systemic cancer treatment, concomitant immunosuppressant therapy or synchronous other active malignancies. Sorted CD8+ memory and naive T cell subsets were sequenced at T0 and W3 from six patients, of whom three were progressing and three had disease control. Lymphoprep and SepMate tubes were used to isolate PBMC from blood, and red cell lysis was then performed. DNA from PBMC and sorted T cell subsets was extracted with QIAamp DNA Blood Mini kits. CD8+ T cell subsets were sorted live on a FACSAria III cytometer and then frozen prior to DNA extraction. Fresh PBMC intended for flow cytometry were kept at 4 degrees C in PBS containing around 1.8% fetal bovine serum and were analyzed within 24 hours.

Comment on this clone: Its antigen is not yet known. No base quality information exists; no much larger clone differs at one position.

The sequences come from effector memory CD8+ T cells from blood, collected from a patient treated with checkpoint blockade. The rearranged segments are TRBV7-8 and TRBJ2-1, with the D gene call left open. This TCR came from a human donor with melanoma. Read as DNA, the sequence is TGTGCCAGCAGCTTAGCGCGCGGCTATGAGCAGTTCTTC. This encodes CASSLARGYEQFF.